This TCR beta chain came from a study of blood T cell repertoires in COVID-19. As for the study in general: Samples came from the United States, Italy and Spain, spanning acute and convalescent COVID-19. PBMCs, B-cell-depleted T cells, or T cells were the source of the cDNA or gDNA that made up the material.

Those who participated ranged in age from about 18 to 89 years and resided in 20 to 30 US areas. This clone appeared once. Under the authors' procedure: Reference gene primers were amplified, and this amplification served to estimate nucleated cell counts. Profiling relied on immunoSEQ multiplex PCR, and the TCRdb table lists in-frame clones only, not all of them. V, J and clone size are taken as reported in that table, and D and trimming were inferred from the DNA itself. The profile covers a few hundred thousand clones, with roughly 84% appearing a single time and about 3.4% taken by the ten largest. CDR3 length equals 13 residues. Per germline, CDR1 SGHTA and CDR2 FQGTGA. V lost 5 bases and J 1 base, leaving 8 bases between the germline ends.

This chain uses TRBV7-3 with TRBJ1-1; weak D call: TRBD1 (6 bases). The sample was PBMCs or T cells enriched from blood (not recorded which). This clonotype was sampled from a man aged 50-60 years who had recovered from COVID-19. The CDR3 spells CASSRGQNTEAFF. In nucleotides, the CDR3 is TGTGCCAGCAGCCGGGGACAGAACACTGAAGCTTTCTTT.